The clone carrying this T cell receptor (beta chain) was observed at least ten times. Its antigen is undetermined. The germline V gene encodes CDR1 DFQATT and CDR2 SNEGSKA (reference sequence). There are 12 residues in the CDR3. V dropped 7 bases and J dropped 1 base, with 11 bases sitting between them. This record comes from a study of Graves' ophthalmopathy and Graves' hyperthyroidism. Study results and caveats: In blood, most expanded thyroid clonotypes above 0.001 frequency were also detected. Sensitivity reached more than 85% and specificity around 81% for a 13-signature model separating ophthalmopathy from stable hyperthyroidism.

Over 18 months of follow-up, stable hyperthyroidism required that no ophthalmopathy appear. The sequenced template was RNA, covering the TCR beta CDR3 region. RT-PCR with HTBI primers came first, then second-round multiplex PCR. TCRdb ran MiXCR on the multiplex PCR reads and lists one entry per CDR3 protein. The sample consists of over 500,000 distinct CDR3 sequences, about 24% of them appearing once. The chain recombines TRBV20-1 with TRBJ2-7, with D perhaps TRBD2 (5 bases). This clonotype was obtained from a woman younger than 35 with stable Graves' hyperthyroidism. Some clones in this sample may be carry-over from other donors' samples. The sequenced material came from peripheral blood. The CDR3 region has the DNA TGCAGTGGCCAGCGGCCGTCCTACGAGCAGTACTTC. Amino acids: CSGQRPSYEQYF.